A single T cell receptor (beta chain) is shown here with its context. Method: immunoSEQ multiplex PCR; TCRdb's copy keeps in-frame clones and lacks some. Counted here are 63,000 or so clones, under 90% occurring once; the ten biggest clones make up 1.1% to 1.5%. The record originates from a study of blood T cell repertoires in COVID-19. The overall study: Samples came from the United States, Italy and Spain, spanning acute and convalescent COVID-19.

The CDR3 loop spans 12 amino acids. From germline, CDR1 is SQVTM and CDR2 ANQGSEA. V lost 3 bases and J lost 8, with 13 bases in between. The rearrangement links TRBV29-1 to TRBJ1-2; D not certain. The sequence was obtained from a man in his sixties with acute or convalescent COVID-19. Sample: peripheral blood. CDR3 in amino acids: CSVDATADGYTF. DNA of the CDR3: TGCAGCGTTGATGCCACAGCAGACGGCTACACCTTC.